A selection of T cell receptor beta chains follows, all from one sample in a study of T cells in Graves' hyperthyroidism and ophthalmopathy. One entry per CDR3 protein results from TCRdb running MiXCR on the multiplex PCR reads. The table shows roughly 400,000 distinct CDR3 sequences, with around a quarter occurring only once. Sequencing was performed on blood. The receptor source for this set is a man aged 45-65 years with Graves' hyperthyroidism. Both conserved end residues are part of each CDR3. D genes are given only for firm matches. Size tells how often a clone was seen (once, few, many) or the class of an expanded clone, and some rows leave it out.

clone_size	v_call	d_call	j_call	cdr3_nt	cdr3_aa
few	TRBV7-2	NA	TRBJ1-1	TGTGCCAGCAGCTCGGGACCCCCGATACAAGCTTTCTTT	CASSSGPPIQAFF
NA	TRBV10-3	TRBD1	TRBJ2-3	TGTGCCATCAGTGTGGGGGACAGGGGCGCAGATACGCAGTATTTT	CAISVGDRGADTQYF
many	TRBV28	NA	TRBJ2-7	TGTGCCAGCAGTTTAACCGGACTTGCCGAGCAGTACTTC	CASSLTGLAEQYF
many	TRBV6-1	TRBD1	TRBJ2-5	TGTGCCAGCAGTCCTCCTTGGGGGTACAGGGGGCAGGAGACCCAGTACTTC	CASSPPWGYRGQETQYF
NA	TRBV13	TRBD1	TRBJ2-3	TGTGCCAGCAGCTCTACCTTGGACAGGGGGAAAACAGATACGCAGTATTTT	CASSSTLDRGKTDTQYF
few	TRBV5-6	NA	TRBJ2-5	TGTGCCAGCAGCTTGGGTCTGCACGTACGAGAGACCCAGTACTTC	CASSLGLHVRETQYF
NA	TRBV12-3/TRBV12-4	NA	TRBJ1-4	TGTGCCAGCAGCAAACAGGATAAGGGCGGAAAACTGTTTTTT	CASSKQDKGGKLFF
many	TRBV20-1	TRBD2	TRBJ2-3	TGCAGTGCTGGACCGGGACTAGCGGGCACAGATACGCAGTATTTT	CSAGPGLAGTDTQYF
many	TRBV11-3	NA	TRBJ1-2	TGTGCCAGCAGCTCGCGACTGAATACAAACTATGGCTACACCTTC	CASSSRLNTNYGYTF
NA	TRBV6-5	NA	TRBJ2-5	TGTGCCAGCGGCTACAAGGAGACCCAGTACTTC	CASGYKETQYF
few	TRBV2	NA	TRBJ1-2	TGTGCCAGCAGTGAAGCGCTTCCCAGGGCCGATGGCTACACCTTC	CASSEALPRADGYTF
many	TRBV29-1	NA	TRBJ1-1	TGCAGCGTTGTAAGGCCACCGAACACTGAAGCTTTCTTT	CSVVRPPNTEAFF
few	TRBV7-9	NA	TRBJ1-4	TGTGCCAGCAGCTCCCTAGCGGGCAGGGATGAAAAACTGTTTTTT	CASSSLAGRDEKLFF
NA	TRBV11-2	NA	TRBJ2-7	TGTGCCAGCAGCTTAGAAGATTCAGCGGGCTACGAGCAGTACTTC	CASSLEDSAGYEQYF
NA	TRBV27	TRBD2	TRBJ2-3	TGTGCCAGCAGTTCCAGACTAGCGGGAGCCGCGCAGTATTTT	CASSSRLAGAAQYF
NA	TRBV6-2/TRBV6-3	TRBD2	TRBJ2-1	TGTGCCAGCAGGACCCCGGGACTAGTCAGTGAGCAGTTCTTC	CASRTPGLVSEQFF
few	TRBV18	NA	TRBJ1-1	TGTGCCAGCTCAGCTAAAAAAGGGGTGGACACTGAAGCTTTCTTT	CASSAKKGVDTEAFF
NA	TRBV10-3	TRBD2	TRBJ2-7	TGTGCCACAAAGGGACTAGCGGGAAACTACGAGCAGTACTTC	CATKGLAGNYEQYF
NA	TRBV5-1	TRBD2	TRBJ2-2	TGCGCCACCCGAGCGGGGGAAAGCGGGGAGCTGTTTTTT	CATRAGESGELFF
few	TRBV3-1	NA	TRBJ2-3	TGTGCCAGCAGCCCCAGCCGGGATCTCTTAGGCGATACGCAGTATTTT	CASSPSRDLLGDTQYF
few	TRBV7-2	NA	TRBJ2-5	TGTGCCAGCAGCTTGGACCCGCGGTTAGGTGAGACCCAGTACTTC	CASSLDPRLGETQYF
NA	TRBV28	NA	TRBJ2-7	TGTGCCAGCAGTTCGGGGACCCACATTTACGAGCAGTACTTC	CASSSGTHIYEQYF
NA	TRBV28	NA	TRBJ2-5	TGTGCCAGCAGTTCCATCACCCGACGGGGAACCCAGTACTTC	CASSSITRRGTQYF
NA	TRBV7-3	NA	TRBJ1-1	TGTGCCAGCAGCTTAATCCACGGCTCCACTGAAGCTTTCTTT	CASSLIHGSTEAFF
NA	TRBV7-2	TRBD2	TRBJ2-1	TGTGCCAGCAGTTTAGCAGGGACTAGCGGGAAATACAATGAGCAGTTCTTC	CASSLAGTSGKYNEQFF
NA	TRBV24-1	NA	TRBJ2-2	TGTGCCACCCAGGGACAGAACACCGGGGAGCTGTTTTTT	CATQGQNTGELFF
many	TRBV18	NA	TRBJ2-1	TGTGCCAGCTCACCAGGGCTAGGAGGGAACAATGAGCAGTTCTTC	CASSPGLGGNNEQFF
many	TRBV30	NA	TRBJ1-1	TGTGCCTGGAGGGACAGCGTCACTGAAGCTTTCTTT	CAWRDSVTEAFF
NA	TRBV6-1	NA	TRBJ2-4	TGTGCCAGCAGTCCCTCGGGCAGGCGAACGGAAAACATTCAGTACTTC	CASSPSGRRTENIQYF
few	TRBV12-3/TRBV12-4	NA	TRBJ2-2	TGTGCCAGCAGTACAGGACAGTCGAACACCGGGGAGCTGTTTTTT	CASSTGQSNTGELFF
few	TRBV20-1	NA	TRBJ2-7	TGCAGTGCTAGAGTGAGTCCATACGAGCAGTACTTC	CSARVSPYEQYF
NA	TRBV11-1	TRBD2	TRBJ2-1	TGTGCCAGCAGCTTAATGGCGGGAGTAGGGAATGAGCAGTTCTTC	CASSLMAGVGNEQFF
few	TRBV7-9	NA	TRBJ2-2	TGTGCCAGCAGCTCCAGGGTACCCCTTAGCGCGAACACCGGGGAGCTGTTTTTT	CASSSRVPLSANTGELFF
few	TRBV7-2	TRBD2	TRBJ2-7	TGTGCCAGTAGTTTTACGGGGGGTTACCCCGGCGAGCAGTACTTC	CASSFTGGYPGEQYF
NA	TRBV12-3/TRBV12-4	NA	TRBJ2-1	TGTGCCACAGGACCCGGGGGTCCTTTTTCCTCCTACAATGAGCAGTTCTTC	CATGPGGPFSSYNEQFF
NA	TRBV27	NA	TRBJ2-7	TGTGCCAGCAATTTATACCCTACAGGGTGGACTAGCTACGAGCAGTACTTC	CASNLYPTGWTSYEQYF
many	TRBV6-1	NA	TRBJ1-2	TGTGCCAGCAGTACGACAGATTATGGCTACACCTTC	CASSTTDYGYTF
NA	TRBV5-1	TRBD2	TRBJ2-3	TGCGCCAGCAGCTTGGCCGGAATAGCGGGAGGCCCAGATACGCAGTATTTT	CASSLAGIAGGPDTQYF
many	TRBV11-3	NA	TRBJ2-1	TGTGCCAGCAGCTACCCTGGGGCGTACAATGAGCAGTTCTTC	CASSYPGAYNEQFF
few	TRBV29-1	TRBD1	TRBJ2-4	TGCAGCGTCGGAGCGGCCCAGGGGGTAGCTGTAGCCAAAAACATTCAGTACTTC	CSVGAAQGVAVAKNIQYF
many	TRBV12-5	NA	TRBJ2-7	TGTGCTAGTGGTTTTCAGGGTCACGAGCAGTACTTC	CASGFQGHEQYF
few	TRBV29-1	TRBD2	TRBJ2-2	TGCAGCGGGTTAGGACTAGCGGAAAAGAACACCGGGGAGCTGTTTTTT	CSGLGLAEKNTGELFF
few	TRBV7-9	NA	TRBJ1-2	TGTGCCAGCAGCTTCGTGGGCTACACCTTC	CASSFVGYTF
few	TRBV12-5	NA	TRBJ2-7	TGTGCTAGTGGTTACCAGGGAGAGCAGTACTTC	CASGYQGEQYF
NA	TRBV19	NA	TRBJ2-2	TGTGCCAGTAGTATAGAGGAAGGAGGGTCCGGGGAGCTGTTTTTT	CASSIEEGGSGELFF
few	TRBV20-1	TRBD2	TRBJ2-4	TGCAGTGCTGGCCTAGCGGGAGCCAAAAACATTCAGTACTTC	CSAGLAGAKNIQYF
NA	TRBV3-1	NA	TRBJ1-2	TGTGCCAGCAGCTCGACGACAGCTAACTATGGCTACACCTTC	CASSSTTANYGYTF
few	TRBV5-5	TRBD2	TRBJ2-7	TGTGCCAGCAGCTTGGATCTGGCTAGCGGCTACGAGCAGTACTTC	CASSLDLASGYEQYF
many	TRBV7-2	TRBD2	TRBJ2-7	TGTGCCAGCAGCCCCCGGGGGGGATCTAGCGTGTTCTACGAGCAGTACTTC	CASSPRGGSSVFYEQYF
NA	TRBV5-6	NA	TRBJ1-2	TGTGCCAGCAGGAGGGACATGAAATCCTATGGCTACACCTTC	CASRRDMKSYGYTF
NA	TRBV6-2/TRBV6-3	TRBD2	TRBJ2-1	TGTGCCAGCAGTTACTCCCCTAGCGGGAGCGGGGCGTACAATGAGCAGTTCTTC	CASSYSPSGSGAYNEQFF
NA	TRBV5-4	NA	TRBJ2-5	TGTGCCAGCAGCTCAGACGCGCGCCAAGAGACCCAGTACTTC	CASSSDARQETQYF
many	TRBV5-1	TRBD2	TRBJ2-7	TGCGCCAGCAGCACCGGACTAGCGGTCTACGAGCAGTACTTC	CASSTGLAVYEQYF
NA	TRBV19	NA	TRBJ2-7	TGTGCCAGTAGTATGGTACGGAGAAGAGGCCTAATGGAGCAGTACTTC	CASSMVRRRGLMEQYF